The 17 T cell receptor beta chains below all came from one sample that was sequenced in a study of T cell repertoires in cytomegalovirus infection. These receptors' targets are unknown. TCRdb reanalysed the reads using MiXCR and keeps one entry per CDR3 protein. In the table there are 700,000 to 950,000 distinct CDR3 sequences, about 30% of which are singletons. The source was cultured CD8+ T cells from PBMCs, collected from culture after CMV antigen stimulation. These receptors all stem from a human donor in good health (CMV status not recorded). Some clones in this sample may be carry-over from other donors' samples.

The J gene is TRBJ1-2, the V gene TRBV7-6; 8 nucleotides agree with TRBD1. Germline CDR1 is SGHVS and CDR2 is FNYEAQ. The CDR3 sequence is 15 residues long. The J segment lost 4 bases and the V segment lost 5 bases, leaving 9 bases of the junction unmatched. CDR3 loop: CASSPSGGASYGYTF. DNA for the CDR3: TGTGCCAGCAGCCCCTCAGGGGGCGCAAGCTATGGCTACACCTTC.

A word on this clonotype: This sequence may be a read error, since a much larger clone differs from it by one base. This CDR3 fails to terminate in the conserved phenylalanine or tryptophan, so it likely reflects a read error. This chain connects TRBV5-5 to TRBJ2-3; D is unresolved. Germline CDR1 and CDR2: SGHKS and YYEKEE (reference sequence). V was cut by 7 bases and J by 8 bases, with 14 bases left in between. CDR3 length: 12 residues. The DNA of the CDR3 is TGTGCCAGCGGTGACCATTCCCGTACGCAGTATTCT. Translating gives CASGDHSRTQYS.

J is TRBJ2-2 and V is TRBV7-9; TRBD1 or TRBD2 may be the D gene (5 bases each). This CDR3 is built from 14 residues. Trimming pared 5 bases from V and 7 bases from J, leaving 14 bases between. CDR1 SEHNR and CDR2 FQNEAQ come from the germline V gene (reference sequence). The CDR3 sequence: CASSLGRLDGELFF. DNA of the CDR3: TGTGCCAGCAGCCTGGGACGGCTTGACGGGGAGCTGTTTTTT.

The rearrangement uses TRBV2 and TRBJ1-1; D is perhaps TRBD1 (5 bases). The CDR3 runs 15 residues. V was cut by 2 bases and J by 7 bases, with 17 bases left in between. Germline V CDR1 and CDR2: SNHLY, FYNNEI. The CDR3 is CASSEIGARSIEAFF. The CDR3 DNA sequence: TGTGCCAGCAGTGAAATCGGGGCAAGAAGTATTGAAGCTTTCTTT. The variable domain in full, completed from reference TRBV2 and TRBJ1-1, reads EPEVTQTPSHQVTQMGQEVILRCVPISNHLYFYWYRQILGQKVEFLVSFYNNEISEKSEIFDDQFSVERPDGSNFTLKIRSTKLEDSAMYFCASSEIGARSIEAFFGQGTRLTVV.

The chain joins TRBV28 to TRBJ2-2; 14 bases map to TRBD2. The V and J ends lost 6 bases and 5 bases, in that order; junction bases with no gene match: 11. The CDR3 totals 18 residues. Looked up from germline, CDR1 is MDHEN and CDR2 is SYDVKM. The chain's CDR3 is CASSPRLAGGLRTGELFF. The CDR3 region has the DNA TGTGCCAGCAGCCCCCGACTAGCGGGGGGGCTGAGGACCGGGGAGCTGTTTTTT.

This clonotype was detected a few times. The rearrangement links TRBV6-1 to TRBJ2-1, with 8 bases aligning to TRBD1. Germline CDR1 and CDR2: MNHNS and SASEGT. V was clipped by 0 bases and J by 3 bases; unmatched bases: 4. This CDR3 has 16 amino acids. CDR3 loop: CASSEAGTGYYNEQFF. As DNA, the CDR3 is TGTGCCAGCAGTGAAGCTGGGACAGGATACTACAATGAGCAGTTCTTC.

There are a few counts of this clonotype. This chain connects TRBV27 to TRBJ2-1, with TRBD2 matching over 9 bases. This CDR3 has 15 amino acids. After removal of 7 bases from V and 2 bases from J, the junction contained 6 bases not matched to a gene. The germline V gene encodes CDR1 MNHEY and CDR2 SMNVEV (reference sequence). The CDR3 is CASTRLAGTYNEQFF. As DNA, the CDR3 is TGTGCCAGCACTCGTCTAGCGGGAACCTACAATGAGCAGTTCTTC.

This clonotype was detected only a few times. The CDR3 is CASSLFDLGETQYF. CDR3 nucleotides: TGTGCCAGCAGCTTGTTCGACTTAGGGGAGACCCAGTACTTC. This chain uses TRBV11-2 with TRBJ2-5; D remains ambiguous. Germline CDR1 reads SGHAT; CDR2 reads FQNNGV. With 3 bases removed from V and 5 bases from J, the gap between germline ends came to 13 bases. The CDR3 contains 14 residues.

This chain links TRBV27 with TRBJ2-7; no clear D gene. CDR3 length equals 13 residues. With 3 bases removed from V and 4 bases from J, the gap between germline ends came to 10 bases. Per the germline V gene, CDR1 is MNHEY and CDR2 is SMNVEV (reference sequence). The CDR3 protein is CASSLAPGYEQYV. The CDR3 nucleotides read TGTGCCAGCAGTTTGGCGCCAGGATACGAGCAGTACGTC.

V usage is TRBV7-3 and J usage is TRBJ1-5, with 8 nucleotides matching TRBD1. Losses at the gene ends were 2 bases for V and 5 bases for J; bases not matched to a gene: 5. The germline CDR1 and CDR2 sequences are SGHTA and FQGTGA. The CDR3 runs 15 residues. The CDR3 nucleotides are TGTGCCAGCAGCTTACGGGCAGGGGGCGATCAGCCCCAGCATTTT. Encoded protein: CASSLRAGGDQPQHF.

In the case of this clonotype: A junction boundary mismatches the germline segment, possibly from a read error. CDR3 DNA: TGTGCTAGCAGCCCAGGAGCGACGGGGAGCTCCTACGAGCAGTACTTC. Its translation: CASSPGATGSSYEQYF. This chain joins TRBV7-6 and TRBJ2-7, with a weak D call TRBD2 (5 bases). This CDR3 comprises 16 residues. The V gene's germline CDR1 is SGHVS and CDR2 FNYEAQ.

Of note for this clonotype: At one boundary the junction diverges from the germline segment, which might be a read error. This sequence joins TRBV7-6 and TRBJ2-2; D not certain. CDR3 length equals 15 residues. Germline V gene lookup returns CDR1 SGHVS and CDR2 FNYEAQ. This CDR3 reads CASSSTMGNTGELFF. In nucleotides, the CDR3 is TGTGCCAGCAGCTCTACTATGGGCAACACCGGTGAGCTGTTTTTT.

The rearrangement uses TRBV7-6 and TRBJ1-6, with no clear D. Between the trimmed V and J ends, which lost 5 bases and 11 bases, there was a span of 25 bases. CDR1 and CDR2 from the germline V gene are SGHVS and FNYEAQ. This CDR3 region has 17 residues. The CDR3 DNA follows: TGTGCCAGCAGCAATCCCGGACGGATCAGACCAGTGGCACCCCTCCACTTT. Translated, it gives CASSNPGRIRPVAPLHF.

This clonotype was recorded a few times. This may be a read error: a much more frequent sequence differs by one nucleotide. V is TRBV7-9 and J is TRBJ1-6, with D uncertain. The germline gives CDR1 SEHNR, CDR2 FQNEAQ (reference sequence). The V end lost 5 bases, the J end lost 7 bases, and 6 bases lay between the germline ends. This CDR3 contains 12 residues. CDR3 region: CASSRANSPLHF. DNA for the CDR3: TGTGCCAGCAGCCGGGCAAATTCACCCCTCCACTTT.

The chain carries TRBV27 and TRBJ2-4; 7 nucleotides match TRBD2. CDR1 and CDR2 from the germline V gene are MNHEY and SMNVEV (reference sequence). The CDR3 spans 16 residues. With 5 bases clipped from V and 7 bases from J, the junction kept 14 bases outside the gene matches. The CDR3 sequence: CASSPSNMGGRNIQYF. In nucleotides, the CDR3 is TGTGCCAGCAGTCCCTCCAATATGGGAGGGCGGAACATTCAGTACTTC.

V and J are TRBV7-9 and TRBJ2-3, with D unresolved. The germline CDR1 and CDR2 sequences are SEHNR and FQNEAQ (reference sequence). The CDR3 is made up of 16 amino acids. V lost 4 bases and J lost 6, with 20 bases in between. In DNA form, the CDR3 reads TGTGCCAGCAGCTCAACCCTAAAGCCCTCACGCGATACGCAGTATTTT. Translating it yields CASSSTLKPSRDTQYF.

In the case of this clonotype: A read error may produce the germline difference seen at one junction end. The chain has TRBV28 and TRBJ1-2; D is ambiguous. The CDR3 contains 14 residues. The V gene's germline CDR1 is MDHEN and CDR2 SYDVKM. CDR3 nucleotide sequence: TGTGCCAGCAGTCCAGCAGTGTGGGGATATGACTACACCTTC. Translation gives CASSPAVWGYDYTF.